This is a list of T cell receptor beta chains from one sample in a study of T cell responses to AZD1222 COVID-19 vaccine. Clones were sequenced by immunoSEQ multiplex PCR, and TCRdb holds only the in-frame ones, with some missing. The table includes around 110,000 clones, roughly 84% detected once. The material was peripheral blood, obtained on day 0 of AZD1222 vaccination. The receptor set was obtained from an adult in good health. The CDR3 runs from the conserved cysteine through the conserved F or W. A D gene is named only where the DNA matches it firmly. Clone sizes are given selectively: once, few, many, or a class where the clone is expanded.

few | NA | TRBJ2-1 | TRBV4-3 | CASSLHGRVYEQFF | TGCGCCAGCAGCCTCCACGGCAGGGTCTATGAGCAGTTCTTC
NA | TRBD2 | TRBJ2-1 | TRBV5-1 | CASSLGASGNNEQFF | TGCGCCAGCAGCTTGGGAGCTAGCGGCAACAATGAGCAGTTCTTC
NA | NA | TRBJ1-2 | TRBV6-5 | CASSALANYGYTF | TGTGCCAGCAGCGCGCTAGCTAACTATGGCTACACCTTC
NA | NA | TRBJ1-1 | TRBV5-1 | CASRVAGVREVNTEAFF | TGCGCCAGCAGAGTCGCCGGGGTCCGGGAAGTGAACACTGAAGCTTTCTTT
NA | NA | TRBJ1-6 | TRBV30 | CAWSPTGSRRGSPLHF | TGTGCCTGGAGTCCCACAGGGTCGAGGCGGGGTTCACCCCTCCACTTT
NA | NA | TRBJ2-3 | TRBV7-2 | CASSLRTAEDTQYF | TGTGCCAGCAGCTTACGTACGGCCGAAGATACGCAGTATTTT
NA | NA | TRBJ1-5 | TRBV19 | CASSPLDSDGSQPQHF | TGTGCCAGTAGCCCCCTGGATAGTGACGGAAGTCAGCCCCAGCATTTT
many | TRBD2 | TRBJ2-7 | TRBV4-1 | CASSLAGSSYEQYF | TGCGCCAGCAGCTTAGCGGGTAGCTCCTACGAGCAGTACTTC
NA | TRBD1 | TRBJ1-2 | TRBV9 | CASSVGTDLNYGYTF | TGTGCCAGCAGCGTCGGGACAGATCTGAACTATGGCTACACCTTC
few | NA | TRBJ1-1 | TRBV14 | CASSQGVSRLNTEAFF | TGTGCCAGCAGCCAAGGCGTTAGCCGCTTGAACACTGAAGCTTTCTTT
NA | TRBD1 | TRBJ1-2 | TRBV5-4 | CASTQDRDGYGYTF | TGTGCCAGCACCCAGGACAGGGATGGCTATGGCTACACCTTC
few | NA | TRBJ1-1 | TRBV14 | CASSQELRGAITEAFF | TGTGCCAGCAGCCAAGAATTGCGGGGGGCGATAACTGAAGCTTTCTTT
NA | NA | TRBJ2-3 | TRBV19 | CASSDREGDTQYF | TGTGCCAGTAGTGACAGGGAGGGGGATACGCAGTATTTT
NA | NA | TRBJ1-1 | TRBV29-1 | CSGGQSMNTEAFF | TGCAGCGGTGGACAGTCGATGAACACTGAAGCTTTCTTT
once | NA | TRBJ1-5 | TRBV9 | CASSVYGAPGQPQHF | TGTGCCAGCAGCGTATACGGGGCGCCGGGTCAGCCCCAGCATTTT
NA | NA | TRBJ1-3 | TRBV5-1 | CASSLGTAGNTIYF | TGCGCCAGCAGCTTGGGAACGGCTGGAAACACCATATATTTT
NA | NA | TRBJ1-3 | TRBV6-2/TRBV6-3 | CASSSQGRTGNTIYF | TGTGCCAGCAGTTCACAGGGTCGAACTGGAAACACCATATATTTT
NA | NA | TRBJ2-3 | TRBV7-8 | CASSLTGGRDTQYF | TGTGCCAGCAGCCTCACAGGAGGAAGAGATACGCAGTATTTT
NA | NA | TRBJ1-6 | TRBV4-1 | CASSQDWTNSPLHF | TGCGCCAGCAGCCAAGATTGGACTAATTCACCCCTCCACTTT
once | NA | TRBJ1-2 | TRBV2 | CARVTGGGYTF | TGTGCCAGAGTAACAGGTGGAGGCTACACCTTC
NA | NA | TRBJ1-5 | TRBV5-1 | CASSESGGLSNQPQHF | TGCGCCAGCAGCGAGAGTGGGGGATTAAGCAATCAGCCCCAGCATTTT
once | TRBD2 | TRBJ2-7 | TRBV12-3/TRBV12-4 | CASTFGTTGEQYF | TGTGCCAGCACTTTCGGGACTACTGGCGAGCAGTACTTC
few | TRBD1 | TRBJ2-1 | TRBV5-1 | CASSPGQLSSYNEQFF | TGCGCCAGCAGCCCGGGACAGCTAAGCTCCTACAATGAGCAGTTCTTC